The 26 T cell receptor beta chains in this list originate from one sample, sequenced in a study of T cell responses to AZD1222 COVID-19 vaccine. Only in-frame clones appear in the TCRdb table, and some are missing; sequencing was by immunoSEQ multiplex PCR. The table records approximately 150,000 clones, approximately 90% of them present only once. The sequencing used peripheral blood, collected 28 days after the second AZD1222 dose. These TCRs come from an adult who received the AZD1222 COVID-19 vaccine.

The chain uses TRBV12-3 or TRBV12-4 and TRBJ1-2, with D unclear. Trimming cost V 4 bases and J 5 bases, with 11 bases left between them. CDR3 length: 13 amino acids. CDR3 DNA sequence: TGTGCCAGCAGTTCCGACAACCTATATGGCTACACCTTC. Translating it yields CASSSDNLYGYTF.

This chain joins TRBV14 and TRBJ2-7; D is possibly TRBD1 (7 bases). The CDR3 has 15 residues. V lost 4 bases, J lost 7 bases, and 20 bases lay in between. CDR1 and CDR2 (germline): SGHDN, FVKESK. CDR3 nucleotides: TGTGCCAGCAGCCCCCGACAGGGAGGTTGGGGAGAGCAGTACTTC. Its translation is CASSPRQGGWGEQYF.

This clone was observed a single time. This sequence joins TRBV9 and TRBJ2-3, with TRBD1 as a possible D gene (6 bases). V lost 4 bases to trimming and J lost 5 bases, with 17 bases between them. Looked up from germline, CDR1 is SGDLS and CDR2 is YYNGEE. The CDR3 consists of 15 residues. CDR3 sequence: CASSLRGDRIDTQYF. In DNA, the CDR3 is TGTGCCAGCAGCCTAAGGGGCGACAGGATAGATACGCAGTATTTT.

The chain uses TRBV9 and TRBJ1-1; possible D gene TRBD1, 5 bases. The germline CDR1 and CDR2 sequences are SGDLS and YYNGEE. V lost 2 bases, J lost 0 bases, and 14 bases lay in between. CDR3 length: 16 residues. The CDR3 region is CASSVGRESLNTEAFF. The CDR3 nucleotides are TGTGCCAGCAGCGTTGGCAGGGAAAGTCTGAACACTGAAGCTTTCTTT.

V is TRBV6-1 and J is TRBJ1-1; 11 nucleotides match TRBD1. The trim removed 0 bases at V and 1 base at J, leaving 10 bases unmatched. CDR3 length: 19 residues. CDR1 and CDR2 (germline): MNHNS, SASEGT. CDR3 amino acids: CASSEAWGGTGGTNTEAFF. CDR3 nucleotides: TGTGCCAGCAGTGAAGCCTGGGGAGGGACAGGGGGAACGAACACTGAAGCTTTCTTT.

V and J are TRBV19 and TRBJ2-2; TRBD1 agrees at 7 bases. The CDR3 runs 16 residues. V shed 1 base, J shed 4 bases, and the junction held 6 bases outside the gene matches. The germline CDR1 and CDR2 sequences are LNHDA and SQIVND (reference sequence). The CDR3 region has the DNA TGTGCCAGTAGTATAGGAACAGGGGTTTTCACCGGGGAGCTGTTTTTT. It encodes CASSIGTGVFTGELFF.

The CDR3 DNA sequence: TGTGCCACCAGCAGAGTCGGGGTTATTCAGCCCCAGCATTTT. It is translated as CATSRVGVIQPQHF. V gene TRBV15 combines with J gene TRBJ1-5, with D hard to call. The germline gives CDR1 LNHNV, CDR2 YYDKDF (reference sequence). This CDR3 has 14 amino acids. Trimming removed 1 base at V and 6 bases at J, with 10 bases between.

The J gene is TRBJ1-2, the V gene TRBV5-5, with D perhaps TRBD1 (6 bases). Trimming removed 0 bases from V and 7 bases from J, with 13 bases in between. Germline V gene lookup returns CDR1 SGHKS and CDR2 YYEKEE (reference sequence). This CDR3 comprises 14 residues. The CDR3 is CASSLAGGPGGYTF. In DNA form, the CDR3 reads TGTGCCAGCAGCTTGGCGGGGGGCCCAGGTGGCTACACCTTC.

The rearrangement joins TRBV2 to TRBJ2-5, with 12 nucleotides matching TRBD2. The CDR3 totals 13 residues. Germline assignment: CDR1 SNHLY and CDR2 FYNNEI. After removal of 7 bases from V and 5 bases from J, the junction contained 2 bases not matched to a gene. The CDR3 loop reads CASTGLAGETQYF. The CDR3, as DNA: TGTGCCAGCACAGGACTAGCGGGGGAGACCCAGTACTTC.

The chain is built from TRBV2 and TRBJ2-7; 7 nucleotides align to TRBD2. Germline CDR1 SNHLY, CDR2 FYNNEI. This CDR3 contains 15 residues. With V trimmed by 6 bases and J by 0 bases, 8 bases remained unmatched. The CDR3 DNA reads TGTGCCAGCAGCCTTGACGGGGGGTTCTCCTACGAGCAGTACTTC. Its protein product is CASSLDGGFSYEQYF.

The V gene is TRBV11-2, the J gene TRBJ1-6; D uncertain. The ends were cut back, 1 base at V and 4 bases at J, with 8 bases in the middle. The CDR3 contains 15 residues. Germline assignment: CDR1 SGHAT and CDR2 FQNNGV. The CDR3 DNA reads as TGTGCCAGCAGCTTAGTCAGAAATTATAATTCACCCCTCCACTTT. Its protein product is CASSLVRNYNSPLHF.

The genes are TRBV5-1 and TRBJ1-1; D unresolved. The CDR3 length is 13 residues. V dropped 0 bases and J dropped 2 bases, with 5 bases sitting between them. Germline values: CDR1 SGHRS, CDR2 YFSETQ. The CDR3 DNA follows: TGCGCCAGCAGCTTGGACTATAACACTGAAGCTTTCTTT. Protein product: CASSLDYNTEAFF. The complete variable domain, with remaining parts taken from reference TRBV5-1 and TRBJ1-1, reads KAGVTQTPRYLIKTRGQQVTLSCSPISGHRSVSWYQQTPGQGLQFLFEYFSETQRNKGNFPGRFSGRQFSNSRSEMNVSTLELGDSALYLCASSLDYNTEAFFGQGTRLTVV.

This rearrangement joins TRBV2 to TRBJ2-1; 10 bases agree with TRBD2. The V segment lost 7 bases and the J segment 10 bases; nucleotides outside the gene matches: 10. CDR3 size: 14 residues. Germline V gene lookup returns CDR1 SNHLY and CDR2 FYNNEI. The CDR3 region is CASKAAGGVKEQFF. In DNA, the CDR3 is TGTGCCAGCAAGGCAGCGGGAGGGGTAAAGGAGCAGTTCTTC. Based on the CDR3 plus reference TRBV2 and TRBJ2-1, the full variable domain is EPEVTQTPSHQVTQMGQEVILRCVPISNHLYFYWYRQILGQKVEFLVSFYNNEISEKSEIFDDQFSVERPDGSNFTLKIRSTKLEDSAMYFCASKAAGGVKEQFFGPGTRLTVL.

This clone was observed once. The rearrangement links TRBV18 to TRBJ1-3, with no clear D. Trimming left V 0 bases short and J 2 bases short, with 8 bases between. Germline V gene sequence: CDR1 KGHSH, CDR2 LQKENI. The CDR3 has 15 amino acids. The CDR3 reads CASSPPGMAGNTIYF. The CDR3, as DNA: TGTGCCAGCTCACCACCGGGGATGGCTGGAAACACCATATATTTT. Filled out from reference TRBV18 and TRBJ1-3, the complete variable domain reads NAGVMQNPRHLVRRRGQEARLRCSPMKGHSHVYWYRQLPEEGLKFMVYLQKENIIDESGMPKERFSAEFPKEGPSILRIQQVVRGDSAAYFCASSPPGMAGNTIYFGEGSWLTVV.

V gene TRBV7-6 combines with J gene TRBJ2-7; 7 nucleotides line up with TRBD1. Unmatched junction bases numbered 0, after V lost 1 base and J lost 3 bases. CDR1 SGHVS and CDR2 FNYEAQ come from the germline V gene. The CDR3 loop spans 13 amino acids. CDR3 sequence reads: CASSLGDSYEQYF. The CDR3, as DNA: TGTGCCAGCAGCTTAGGGGACAGCTACGAGCAGTACTTC.

The rearrangement uses TRBV7-3 and TRBJ2-5; 10 bases map to TRBD2. With V trimmed by 5 bases and J by 3 bases, 6 bases remained unmatched. Germline CDR1 reads SGHTA; CDR2 reads FQGTGA. The CDR3 runs 15 residues. This chain's CDR3 is CASSLIAGGKETQYF. The CDR3 DNA sequence: TGTGCCAGCAGCCTTATAGCGGGGGGAAAAGAGACCCAGTACTTC.

The chain carries TRBV19 and TRBJ1-1, with no clear D. CDR1 LNHDA and CDR2 SQIVND come from the germline V gene (reference sequence). Between the trimmed V and J ends, which lost 7 bases and 4 bases, there was a span of 16 bases. The CDR3 loop spans 14 amino acids. CDR3 bases: TGTGCCAGTACCCGATTGGATGTCGGCACTGAAGCTTTCTTT. It encodes CASTRLDVGTEAFF.

The J gene is TRBJ2-1, the V gene TRBV7-8; D is ambiguous. Looked up from germline, CDR1 is SGHVS and CDR2 is FQNEAQ. The V end lost 4 bases, the J end lost 1 base, and 14 bases lay between the germline ends. The CDR3 extends over 16 amino acids. The CDR3 loop reads CASSSMDLLSYNEQFF. The DNA for the CDR3 is TGTGCCAGCAGCTCCATGGACCTTTTGTCCTACAATGAGCAGTTCTTC.

The chain carries TRBV6-5 and TRBJ1-1, with D possibly being TRBD1 (5 bases). Trimming pared 1 base from V and 1 base from J, leaving 10 bases between. From germline, CDR1 is MNHEY and CDR2 SVGAGI. This CDR3 is 15 amino acids long. CDR3 in amino acids: CASSYWVGGNTEAFF. The CDR3 DNA follows: TGTGCCAGCAGTTACTGGGTGGGGGGGAACACTGAAGCTTTCTTT.

V and J are TRBV11-2 and TRBJ2-2; D remains unclear. Trimming took 0 bases from V and 1 from J, leaving 6 bases between them. The CDR3 runs 15 residues. Germline V gives CDR1 SGHAT, CDR2 FQNNGV. The CDR3 loop reads CASSLDLQNTGELFF. The CDR3 region has the DNA TGTGCCAGCAGCTTAGATCTCCAGAACACCGGGGAGCTGTTTTTT.

The chain recombines TRBV24-1 with TRBJ1-5; D is perhaps TRBD1 (6 bases). This CDR3 contains 13 residues. Germline assignment: CDR1 KGHDR and CDR2 SFDVKD. The ends were cut back, 4 bases at V and 4 bases at J, with 7 bases in the middle. Here the CDR3 reads CATSEGGNQPQHF. In DNA form, the CDR3 reads TGTGCCACCAGTGAAGGGGGAAATCAGCCCCAGCATTTT.

In DNA, the CDR3 is TGTGCCAGCAGCCTGGACAGGGTCGGACACAATGAGCAGTTCTTC. This gives the protein CASSLDRVGHNEQFF. The chain links TRBV6-5 to TRBJ2-1; 8 nucleotides align to TRBD1. The V gene end was trimmed by 6 bases and the J gene end by 5 bases; junction bases not matched to a gene: 9. The CDR3 covers 15 residues. Germline loops: CDR1 MNHEY, CDR2 SVGAGI.

The chain recombines TRBV7-2 with TRBJ2-7; 9 bases map to TRBD1. V was clipped by 7 bases and J by 0 bases; unmatched bases: 7. CDR1 and CDR2 from the germline V gene are SGHTA and FQGNSA. The CDR3 spans 15 residues. The CDR3 DNA follows: TGTGCCAGCACCTGGACAGGGGTGGGCTCCTACGAGCAGTACTTC. It encodes CASTWTGVGSYEQYF.

This chain uses TRBV16 with TRBJ2-7, with 7 bases lining up with TRBD1. CDR3 size: 13 residues. Germline CDR1 KGHSY, CDR2 FQNENV. After removal of 5 bases from V and 7 bases from J, the junction contained 8 bases not matched to a gene. The CDR3 loop reads CASSTYRGEEQYF. The CDR3 DNA follows: TGTGCCAGCAGCACGTACAGGGGAGAGGAGCAGTACTTC.

V gene TRBV6-5 combines with J gene TRBJ2-7; 7 bases are shared with TRBD1. From germline, CDR1 is MNHEY and CDR2 SVGAGI. After removal of 7 bases from V and 4 bases from J, the junction contained 10 bases not matched to a gene. The CDR3 is 14 amino acids. The CDR3 DNA sequence: TGTGCCAGCAATCGACAGGGTTTGATGTACGAGCAGTACTTC. Translated, it gives CASNRQGLMYEQYF.

The sample holds a few counts of this clone. The V call is TRBV18, the J call TRBJ2-1; weak D call: TRBD1 (5 bases). The V gene lost 2 bases and the J gene lost 8 bases, with 16 bases spanning the gap. The CDR3 length is 15 residues. The germline CDR1 and CDR2 sequences are KGHSH and LQKENI. CDR3 loop: CASSPASTVHHEQFF. The CDR3 nucleotides are TGTGCCAGCTCACCAGCCTCGACAGTCCACCATGAGCAGTTCTTC.